These 7 T cell receptor beta chains were all obtained from the same sample, sequenced in a study of cytomegalovirus exposure and HLA in healthy donors. Sequencing used immunoSEQ multiplex PCR; TCRdb keeps in-frame clones, though not all of them. The sample lists about 200,000 clones, more than 65% seen once, with around 15% in the top ten. Sample: PBMCs. Source of these receptors: a woman in her twenties or thirties in good health and CMV-seropositive.

The chain is built from TRBV12-5 and TRBJ2-7; 14 bases align to TRBD2. The germline V gene has CDR1 LGHNT and CDR2 FRNRAP. J was trimmed by 2 bases and V by 6 bases; bases with no gene match: 12. CDR3 size: 18 residues. CDR3 coding DNA: TGTGCTAGTGGGGGGGGAGGACTAGCGGGAGGAACCCCCTACGAGCAGTACTTC. Protein: CASGGGGLAGGTPYEQYF.

This chain connects TRBV15 to TRBJ1-2; TRBD1 aligns across 8 bases. From germline, CDR1 is LNHNV and CDR2 YYDKDF (reference sequence). The CDR3 is made up of 14 amino acids. The J segment lost 9 bases and the V segment lost 0 bases, leaving 6 bases of the junction unmatched. This CDR3 is CATSRDRGLKSYTF. The CDR3 DNA follows: TGTGCCACCAGCAGAGACAGGGGGCTGAAGAGCTACACCTTC.

The gene calls are TRBV7-8 and TRBJ1-2; weak D call: TRBD1 (5 bases). There are 18 residues in the CDR3. Germline CDR1 SGHVS, CDR2 FQNEAQ. V was pared by 0 bases and J by 2 bases, with 19 bases between. As DNA, the CDR3 is TGTGCCAGCAGCTTAGCTGCGGGACTATTCGAACCAAACTATGGCTACACCTTC. The encoded protein is CASSLAAGLFEPNYGYTF.

The V and J genes are TRBV4-1 and TRBJ2-6; D unresolved. The V gene lost 5 bases and the J gene lost 4 bases, with 12 bases spanning the gap. The CDR3 is 15 amino acids. Germline V gene sequence: CDR1 MGHRA, CDR2 YSYEKL. Written as DNA, the CDR3 is TGCGCCAGCAGCGCTCCGGGTACCGGGGCCAACGTCCTGACTTTC. Translating it yields CASSAPGTGANVLTF.

V is TRBV6-6 and J is TRBJ2-3, with 13 bases that match TRBD2. CDR1 MNHNY and CDR2 SVGAGI come from the germline V gene (reference sequence). V was pared by 5 bases and J by 3 bases, with 5 bases of the junction left unmatched. The CDR3 has 16 residues. The CDR3 here is CASSTRTSGRTDTQYF. The CDR3 DNA sequence: TGTGCCAGCAGTACTAGGACTAGCGGGAGAACAGATACGCAGTATTTT.

The V call is TRBV4-2, the J call TRBJ2-1; 11 positions match TRBD1. Trimming removed 8 bases from V and 10 bases from J; junction bases left unmatched: 10. In germline, CDR1 is LGHNA, CDR2 YNFKEQ. This CDR3 is built from 14 residues. The CDR3 nucleotides read TGTGCCAGCCTGGCCGGGACAGGGGGTTGGGAGCAGTTCTTC. This gives the protein CASLAGTGGWEQFF.

This clone appeared a few times. V and J are TRBV6-6 and TRBJ1-2, with D possibly matching TRBD1 (6 bases). Germline V lookup: CDR1 MNHNY, CDR2 SVGAGI (reference sequence). This CDR3 is built from 13 residues. Trimming shortened V by 6 bases and J by 3 bases, and 11 bases separated the two germline ends. The CDR3 is CASRVSGDYGYTF. In DNA, the CDR3 is TGTGCCAGCAGGGTGTCAGGGGACTATGGCTACACCTTC.